Detailed here is one T cell receptor (beta chain). This sample is part of a study of control samples from healthy donors and cancer patients. The CDR3 covers 15 residues. Sequencing was performed with immunoSEQ multiplex PCR; in TCRdb, only in-frame clones are kept and a portion is missing. The table lists about 110,000 clones, around 87% of them singletons, with roughly 4% in the top ten. The sample comprised PBMCs. This clonotype was sampled from a woman aged 55-69 years with lung cancer. The chain is built from TRBV21-1 and TRBJ1-5; TRBD1 is taken as the D call from the table, unchecked against the DNA. TRBV21-1 is recorded as a pseudogene. Here the CDR3 reads CASGRGQYSNQPQHF. CDR3 bases: TGTGCCAGCGGCCGGGGACAGTATAGCAATCAGCCCCAGCATTTT.